The 16 T cell receptor beta chains listed next were all sequenced from one sample in a study of T cell repertoires in ileal Crohn's disease. Clones were read by immunoSEQ multiplex PCR, and TCRdb kept only the in-frame ones, dropping some. Of some 8,200 clones in the sample, approximately 96% were seen once. Sequencing was carried out using ileal tissue. These receptors came from an adult with Crohn's disease.

This rearrangement joins TRBV6-5 to TRBJ1-3; 12 bases are shared with TRBD1. V shed 3 bases and J 4 bases; nucleotides not matched to a gene: 4. Germline CDR1 MNHEY, CDR2 SVGAGI. The CDR3 covers 16 residues. The DNA for the CDR3 is TGTGCCAGCAGTTATCGGGGACAGGGGGCCGGAAACACCATATATTTT. Translated, it gives CASSYRGQGAGNTIYF.

The chain couples TRBV18 to TRBJ2-1; 8 bases fit TRBD2. The CDR3 spans 14 residues. Germline-derived CDR1 and CDR2 are KGHSH and LQKENI. V trimming: 2 bases; J trimming: 5 bases; junction bases outside the gene matches: 2. The CDR3 nucleotides read TGTGCCAGCTCACCATTCGGGGGGGACAATGAGCAGTTCTTC. This translates into CASSPFGGDNEQFF.

J is TRBJ2-7 and V is TRBV2; 8 bases are shared with TRBD1. This CDR3 spans 14 amino acids. CDR1 is SNHLY, CDR2 FYNNEI, per germline. After removal of 4 bases from V and 7 bases from J, the junction contained 9 bases not matched to a gene. The CDR3 DNA reads as TGTGCCAGCAGTGTTTACAGGGGGTCCGGTGAGCAGTACGTC. It specifies CASSVYRGSGEQYV.

This clone occurred once. This chain links TRBV5-1 with TRBJ2-1, with 8 bases matching TRBD2. Per germline, CDR1 SGHRS and CDR2 YFSETQ. This CDR3 has 14 amino acids. V shed 4 bases and J 7 bases; nucleotides not matched to a gene: 7. The CDR3 spells CASSTPTSVNEQFF. CDR3 in DNA: TGCGCCAGCAGCACCCCGACTAGCGTGAATGAGCAGTTCTTC.

The chain uses TRBV27 and TRBJ2-5, with 7 bases that match TRBD1. The V segment lost 6 bases and the J segment 4 bases; nucleotides outside the gene matches: 5. CDR1 is MNHEY and CDR2 is SMNVEV in the germline V gene (reference sequence). The CDR3 is 13 residues long. The CDR3 DNA reads as TGTGCCAGCAGCCCCCGACAGGGAGAGACCCAGTACTTC. This sequence encodes CASSPRQGETQYF.

This clone was detected once. The chain links TRBV27 to TRBJ2-4; D unclear. The length of the CDR3 is 14 residues. Germline V gene lookup returns CDR1 MNHEY and CDR2 SMNVEV (reference sequence). V was shortened by 0 bases and J by 6 bases, with 9 bases between the two germline ends. This CDR3 reads CASSLSASGNIQYF. As DNA, the CDR3 is TGTGCCAGCAGTTTATCGGCTAGTGGAAACATTCAGTACTTC.

V and J are TRBV6-5 and TRBJ1-2, with a tentative D call TRBD1 (5 bases). Germline loops: CDR1 MNHEY, CDR2 SVGAGI. The CDR3 runs to 14 residues. V shed 5 bases and J shed 8 bases, with 18 bases lying between them. CDR3 nucleotides: TGTGCCAGCAGTCACAGGAGGGCCGGGGCCGGCTACACCTTC. Translation gives CASSHRRAGAGYTF.

V usage is TRBV5-6 and J usage is TRBJ2-1, with 11 bases that match TRBD2. The junction had 9 bases not matched to a gene; V was cut back by 1 base and J by 0 bases. Germline-derived CDR1 and CDR2 are SGHDT and YYEEEE. CDR3 size: 19 residues. In DNA form, the CDR3 reads TGTGCCAGCAGCTTGATGTGGGCTAGCGGGGGGAGCTCCTACAATGAGCAGTTCTTC. It specifies CASSLMWASGGSSYNEQFF.

The chain combines TRBV7-8 with TRBJ1-1; maybe TRBD1 (5 bases). Germline-derived CDR1 and CDR2 are SGHVS and FQNEAQ. V was cut by 1 base and J by 4 bases, with 13 bases left in between. The length of the CDR3 is 15 residues. The CDR3 protein is CASSLVNNGATEAFF. In DNA, the CDR3 is TGTGCCAGCAGCTTAGTTAACAATGGGGCCACTGAAGCTTTCTTT.

The gene calls are TRBV15 and TRBJ1-4, with no clear D. The CDR3 consists of 19 residues. Germline CDR1 reads LNHNV; CDR2 reads YYDKDF (reference sequence). The germline V and J ends were trimmed by 0 bases and 10 bases, with 27 bases remaining between them. CDR3 loop: CATSRDHSGLVQNVGKLFF. Written as DNA, the CDR3 is TGTGCCACCAGCAGAGATCACTCCGGGTTGGTGCAGAACGTAGGAAAACTGTTTTTT.

Only one count was recorded for this clone. V usage is TRBV7-3 and J usage is TRBJ2-1, with D unclear. CDR1 SGHTA and CDR2 FQGTGA come from the germline V gene. V lost 1 base and J 10 bases, leaving 14 bases between the germline ends. The length of the CDR3 is 14 residues. CDR3 in amino acids: CASSLNGYGREQFF. CDR3 in DNA: TGTGCCAGCAGCTTAAACGGCTACGGCAGGGAGCAGTTCTTC.

V is TRBV27 and J is TRBJ2-5; 8 nucleotides line up with TRBD2. This CDR3 contains 16 residues. Germline CDR1 reads MNHEY; CDR2 reads SMNVEV (reference sequence). Unmatched junction bases numbered 15, after V lost 5 bases and J lost 7 bases. Written as DNA, the CDR3 is TGTGCCAGCAGTGGGGCTTCGGGACTAGGATGGGGGACCCAGTACTTC. Translated: CASSGASGLGWGTQYF.

The chain employs TRBV11-2 and TRBJ1-5; D may be TRBD1 (5 bases). The CDR3 is made up of 13 amino acids. From germline, CDR1 is SGHAT and CDR2 FQNNGV. Deletions cut 5 bases from V and 6 bases from J, with 11 bases between. The CDR3 here is CASSTGASQPQHF. CDR3 in DNA: TGTGCCAGCAGCACTGGGGCCAGTCAGCCCCAGCATTTT.

The rearrangement uses TRBV30 and TRBJ2-3, with no clear D. The V and J ends lost 2 bases and 3 bases respectively, with 3 bases between them. This CDR3 has 11 residues. Germline CDR1 GTSNPN, CDR2 SVGIG (reference sequence). This CDR3 reads CAWSYTDTQYF. The CDR3 bases are TGTGCCTGGAGTTATACAGATACGCAGTATTTT.

The chain carries TRBV4-3 and TRBJ2-2; D unclear. The CDR3 covers 16 residues. CDR1 and CDR2 from the germline V gene are LGHNA and YSLEER. Trimming shortened V by 0 bases and J by 5 bases, and 13 bases separated the two germline ends. As DNA, the CDR3 is TGCGCCAGCAGCCAAGATGGTAGCACAAGAACCGGGGAGCTGTTTTTT. It translates to CASSQDGSTRTGELFF.

The CDR3: CASSGGTGGYGYTF. The CDR3 nucleotides are TGTGCCAGCAGCGGCGGGACAGGGGGCTATGGCTACACCTTC. This rearrangement joins TRBV28 to TRBJ1-2; 11 bases match TRBD1. The V segment lost 6 bases and the J segment 4 bases; nucleotides outside the gene matches: 4. CDR1 is MDHEN and CDR2 is SYDVKM in the germline V gene. This CDR3 is 14 amino acids long.